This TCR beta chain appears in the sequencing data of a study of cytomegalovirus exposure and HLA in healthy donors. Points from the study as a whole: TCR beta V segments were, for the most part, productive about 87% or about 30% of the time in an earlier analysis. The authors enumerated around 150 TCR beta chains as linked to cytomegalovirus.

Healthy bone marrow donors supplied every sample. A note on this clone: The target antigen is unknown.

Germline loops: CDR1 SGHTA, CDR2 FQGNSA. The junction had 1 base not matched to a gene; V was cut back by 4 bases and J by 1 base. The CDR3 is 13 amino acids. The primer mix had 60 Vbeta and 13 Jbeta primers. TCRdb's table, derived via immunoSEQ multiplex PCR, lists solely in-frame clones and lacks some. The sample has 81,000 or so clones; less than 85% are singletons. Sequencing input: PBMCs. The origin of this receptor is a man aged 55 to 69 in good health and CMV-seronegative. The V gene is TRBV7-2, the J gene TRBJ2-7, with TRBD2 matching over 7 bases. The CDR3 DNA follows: TGTGCCAGCAGCTGGACTAGTTCCTACGAGCAGTACTTC. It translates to CASSWTSSYEQYF.